This T cell receptor beta chain came from a study of T cell responses to AZD1222 COVID-19 vaccine. Study conclusions and caveats: Seropositive AZD1222 recipients at baseline numbered only five or six. Spike-specific TCR breadth and depth were elevated following two AZD1222 doses.

Germline CDR1 is SNHLY and CDR2 is FYNNEI. The CDR3 spans 13 residues. The ends were cut back, 5 bases at V and 1 base at J, with 9 bases in the middle. As regards this clone: The antigen is not known.

Profiling relied on immunoSEQ multiplex PCR, and the TCRdb table lists in-frame clones only, not all of them. Found here are about 84,000 clones, around 90% of them singletons; the top ten hold 9.5% to 13%. V and J are TRBV2 and TRBJ2-7; perhaps TRBD2 as D (5 bases). The TCR originated in an adult who received the AZD1222 COVID-19 vaccine. The starting material was peripheral blood, obtained 28 days after the second AZD1222 dose. The CDR3 is CASSSSFSYEQYF. The CDR3 DNA reads TGTGCCAGCAGTTCTAGCTTTTCCTACGAGCAGTACTTC.